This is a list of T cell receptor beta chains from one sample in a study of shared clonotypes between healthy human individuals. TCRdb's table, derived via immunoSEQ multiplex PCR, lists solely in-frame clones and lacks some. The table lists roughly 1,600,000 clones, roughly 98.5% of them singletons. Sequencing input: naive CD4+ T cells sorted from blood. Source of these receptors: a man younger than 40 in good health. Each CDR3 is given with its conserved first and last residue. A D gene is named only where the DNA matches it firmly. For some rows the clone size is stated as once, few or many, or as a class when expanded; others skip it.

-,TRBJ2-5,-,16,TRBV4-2,TGTGCCAGCAGCCAAGGGAGGGCCGGTGGTGGGGAGACCCAGTACTTC,CASSQGRAGGGETQYF
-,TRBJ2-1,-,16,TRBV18,TGTGCCAGCTCACTCCGGGCCGGAAGCTCCTACAATGAGCAGTTCTTC,CASSLRAGSSYNEQFF
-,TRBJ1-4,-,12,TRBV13,TGTGCCAGCAGCCAGGCAGATGAAAAACTGTTTTTT,CASSQADEKLFF
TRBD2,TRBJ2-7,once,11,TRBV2,TGTGCCAGCAGCTCGGGACTAGGGCAGTACTTC,CASSSGLGQYF
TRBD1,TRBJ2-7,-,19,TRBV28,TGTGCCAGCACCACTCTCAGGGGGACCTGGGACCGTAGCTCCTACGAGCAGTACTTC,CASTTLRGTWDRSSYEQYF
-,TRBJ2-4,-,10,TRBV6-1,TGTGCCAGCAGTACGACAGCAAAGTACTTC,CASSTTAKYF
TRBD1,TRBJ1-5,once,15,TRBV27,TGTGCCAGCAGCCTCACAGGGGGTGTTTATCAGCCCCAGCATTTT,CASSLTGGVYQPQHF
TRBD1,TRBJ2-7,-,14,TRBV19,TGTGCCAGTAGACCCCGGGACAGGACCTACGAGCAGTACTTC,CASRPRDRTYEQYF
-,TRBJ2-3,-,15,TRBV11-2,TGTGCCAGCAGCTTAGTTGCGGGGCTCACAGATACGCAGTATTTT,CASSLVAGLTDTQYF
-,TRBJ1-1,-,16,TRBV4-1,TGCGCCAGCAGCCAAGCCCTGAACAGGCCAGACACTGAAGCTTTCTTT,CASSQALNRPDTEAFF
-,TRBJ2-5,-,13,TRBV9,TGTGCCAGCAGCGGAGGGGCGGGTGAGACCCAGTACTTC,CASSGGAGETQYF
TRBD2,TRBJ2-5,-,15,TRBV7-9,TGTGCCAGCAGCTTAGCACTAGCGGGAGTAGAGACCCAGTACTTC,CASSLALAGVETQYF
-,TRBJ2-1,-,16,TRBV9,TGTGCCAGCAGCAAATCAGGAGTAGCGACCTACAATGAGCAGTTCTTC,CASSKSGVATYNEQFF
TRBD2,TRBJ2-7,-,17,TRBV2,TGTGCCAGCAGTGAAGCGCAGTCGGTGGGAGGGCCGGTCGAGCAGTACTTC,CASSEAQSVGGPVEQYF
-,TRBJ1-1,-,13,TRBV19,TGTGCCAGTAGTTATTGGGGACGGCTTGAAGCTTTCTTT,CASSYWGRLEAFF
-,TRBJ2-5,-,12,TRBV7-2,TGTGCCAGCAGCCCAGGCCGGGAGACCCAGTACTTC,CASSPGRETQYF
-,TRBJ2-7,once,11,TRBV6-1,TGTGCCAGCAGCCTAGACTACGAGCAGTACTTC,CASSLDYEQYF
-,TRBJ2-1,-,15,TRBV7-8,TGTGCCAGCAGCTTAGAGGGGAGCTCCTACAATGAGCAGTTCTTC,CASSLEGSSYNEQFF
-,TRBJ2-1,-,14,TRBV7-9,TGTGCCAGCAGCTCTCCGGGGCGGCGGAATGAGCAGTTCTTC,CASSSPGRRNEQFF
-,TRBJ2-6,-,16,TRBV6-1,TGTGCCAGCAGTGAAAGAGGTGATTCTGGGGCCAACGTCCTGACTTTC,CASSERGDSGANVLTF
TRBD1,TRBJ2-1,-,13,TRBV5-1,TGCGCCAGCAGCTTGGTTGGGACAGGGAGGCAGTTCTTC,CASSLVGTGRQFF
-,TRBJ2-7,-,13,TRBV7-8,TGTGCCAGCAGCTTGTCAGGCACCTACGAGCAGTACTTC,CASSLSGTYEQYF
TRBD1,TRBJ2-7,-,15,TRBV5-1,TGCGCCAGCAGCTTGGCGGCAGGGGGCCGGTACGAGCAGTACTTC,CASSLAAGGRYEQYF
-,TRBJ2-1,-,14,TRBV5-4,TGTGCCAGCAGCTTGGCTGCGGGTAGGGCTGAGCAGTTCTTC,CASSLAAGRAEQFF
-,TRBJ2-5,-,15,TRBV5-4,TGTGCCAGCAGCTTGGTGGCAGGGACGGGCCAGACCCAGTACTTC,CASSLVAGTGQTQYF
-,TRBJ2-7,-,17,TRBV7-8,TGTGCCAGCAGCATCACTGTGGACAGCCGGGGGGTGTACGAGCAGTACTTC,CASSITVDSRGVYEQYF
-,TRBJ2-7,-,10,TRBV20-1,TGCAGTGCTGACCTCTACGAGCAGTACTTC,CSADLYEQYF
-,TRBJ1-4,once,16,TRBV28,TGTGCCAGCAGTCCCAACGTTTGGGGGCGGAATGAAAAACTGTTTTTT,CASSPNVWGRNEKLFF
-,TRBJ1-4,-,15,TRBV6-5,TGTGCCAGCAGGGACCCCGGGACACCAAATGAAAAACTGTTTTTT,CASRDPGTPNEKLFF
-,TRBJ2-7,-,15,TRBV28,TGTGCCAGCAGTTTATGGGGGGGCAGGTCCTACGAGCAGTACTTC,CASSLWGGRSYEQYF